Listed below are T cell receptor beta chains from one sample, sequenced in a study of T cell repertoires in cytomegalovirus infection. One entry per CDR3 protein results from TCRdb running MiXCR on the reads. The sample records fewer than 550,000 distinct CDR3 sequences, approximately 10% being singletons. The sequenced sample consisted of PBMCs. These receptor sequences come from a human donor in good health (CMV status not recorded). Some clones in this sample may be carry-over from other donors' samples. The CDR3 runs from the conserved cysteine through the conserved F or W. The D gene is left open where the match is weak. Only part of the rows carry a size: once, few, many, or a class if the clone is expanded.

once	TRBV20-1	.	TRBJ2-6	CGGGRANVLTF	TGCGGCGGAGGTCGGGCCAACGTCCTGACTTTC
many	TRBV12-3/TRBV12-4	.	TRBJ1-3	CASSFRTPSGNTIYF	TGTGCCAGCAGTTTCAGGACACCCTCTGGAAACACCATATATTTT
many	TRBV6-1	.	TRBJ2-1	CATRSYNEQFF	TGTGCCACCAGGAGTTACAATGAGCAGTTCTTC
many	TRBV5-1	TRBD2	TRBJ2-6	CASSLGLLAGGPSGANVLTF	TGCGCCAGCAGCTTGGGCTTGCTAGCGGGAGGACCCTCTGGGGCCAACGTCCTGACTTTC
many	TRBV27	TRBD1	TRBJ1-2	CASSLLGGANYGYTF	TGTGCCAGCAGTTTATTAGGGGGCGCGAACTATGGCTACACCTTC
many	TRBV10-3	TRBD1	TRBJ1-2	CAISGEDRGPGYGYTF	TGTGCCATCAGTGGGGAAGACAGGGGGCCTGGCTATGGCTACACCTTC
.	TRBV2	.	TRBJ2-1	CASSGALAASYNEQFF	TGTGCCAGCAGCGGGGCCTTAGCGGCCTCCTACAATGAGCAGTTCTTC
many	TRBV19	.	TRBJ2-3	CASSLRNTDTQYF	TGTGCGAGCTCCTTGCGGAACACAGATACGCAGTATTTT
many	TRBV20-1	.	TRBJ2-5	CSARVGRTKGETQYF	TGCAGTGCTAGAGTGGGCAGAACCAAAGGAGAGACCCAGTACTTC
many	TRBV5-4	TRBD1	TRBJ2-1	CASSFLTGSQVSYNEQFF	TGTGCCAGCAGCTTCCTGACAGGGTCTCAGGTGTCCTACAATGAGCAGTTCTTC
.	TRBV20-1	.	TRBJ2-1	CSAGASSAYNEQFF	TGCAGTGCAGGGGCTTCTAGCGCCTACAATGAGCAGTTCTTC
many	TRBV7-8	.	TRBJ2-2	CASSQQGTTGELFF	TGTGCCAGCAGCCAACAGGGTACCACCGGGGAGCTGTTTTTT
many	TRBV11-2	.	TRBJ2-7	CASSLVGGLSYEQYF	TGTGCCAGCAGCTTAGTTGGGGGCTTATCCTACGAGCAGTACTTC
many	TRBV12-3/TRBV12-4	.	TRBJ2-1	CASKGGRSEQFF	TGTGCCAGCAAGGGCGGAAGAAGTGAGCAGTTCTTC
few	TRBV9	.	TRBJ2-2	CASTPGGSGTGELFF	TGTGCCAGCACCCCCGGAGGGAGTGGCACCGGGGAGCTGTTTTTT
.	TRBV3-1	.	TRBJ1-1	CASSARDKGEAFF	TGTGCCAGCAGCGCCCGGGACAAAGGTGAAGCTTTCTTC
.	TRBV6-5	.	TRBJ1-2	CASSPRADGQANYGYTF	TGTGCCAGCAGTCCCCGGGCCGACGGACAAGCTAACTATGGCTACACCTTC
many	TRBV7-6	TRBD2	TRBJ2-1	CASSLGTLAGGSEQFF	TGTGCCAGCAGCTTAGGTACCCTAGCGGGAGGAAGTGAGCAGTTCTTC
.	TRBV7-3	TRBD2	TRBJ2-3	CASSSSRGGAWDTQYF	TGTGCCAGCAGCTCTTCTCGGGGGGGGGCCTGGGATACGCAGTATTTT
once	TRBV7-3	TRBD2	TRBJ2-1	CASSQSGGGGGARQFF	TGTGCCAGCAGCCAGTCGGGTGGGGGGGGTGGGGCTCGACAGTTCTTC
many	TRBV11-2	.	TRBJ2-7	CASSLWGSGPYEQYF	TGTGCCAGCAGCTTATGGGGTAGCGGACCGTACGAGCAGTACTTC
many	TRBV25-1	.	TRBJ1-6	CASSLQSSYNSPLHF	TGTGCCAGCAGCTTACAGAGCTCCTATAATTCACCCCTCCACTTT
few	TRBV19	.	TRBJ2-7	CASSSPPYEQYF	TGTGCCAGTAGTTCTCCCCCCTACGAGCAGTACTTC
.	TRBV7-9	.	TRBJ1-1	CASSYMNTEAFF	TGTGCCAGCAGCTACATGAACACTGAAGCTTTCTTT
.	TRBV2	.	TRBJ1-3	CAWTAQDAGNTIYF	TGTGCCTGGACAGCCCAAGACGCTGGAAACACCATATATTTT
many	TRBV24-1	TRBD2	TRBJ2-1	CATSDPTGGSRNEQFF	TGTGCCACCAGTGACCCCACTGGCGGGAGCAGGAATGAGCAGTTCTTC
few	TRBV2	.	TRBJ2-2	CASSPLDSGELFF	TGTGCCAGCAGTCCACTAGATTCCGGGGAGCTGTTTTTT
.	TRBV7-9	.	TRBJ2-2	CASSLARQLTGELFF	TGTGCCAGCAGCTTAGCGCGTCAGCTCACCGGGGAGCTGTTTTTT
many	TRBV7-8	.	TRBJ1-5	CASSLTGVPNQPQHF	TGTGCCAGCAGCTTAACGGGGGTCCCAAATCAGCCCCAGCATTTT